This T cell receptor (beta chain) was identified during a study of T cell changes during pregnancy in multiple sclerosis (dated by TCRdb to the late 2010s). With regard to the full study: Changes in the T cell repertoire over the course of pregnancy were examined in this study in women with multiple sclerosis.

The CDR3 has 16 amino acids, counting the end cysteine and phenylalanine. This entry keeps only the CDR3 DNA: 48 bases, framed from base 1. At the junction V is shortened by 6 bases and J by 6 bases; bases outside the gene matches: 9. CDR1 ENHRY and CDR2 SYGVKD are derived from the germline V gene. Regarding this clone: Its antigen is currently not known. It has no much larger one-base neighbor in the sample; base qualities were not kept.

The protocol used for the library was the immunoSEQ multiplex PCR assay. Held by TCRdb, this immuneACCESS table contains in-frame sequences only and omits some clones. Under half of the omission traces to an unresolved V gene where checked; the cause of the rest is unknown. The sample yields 45,000 to 70,000 clones; 80% to 95% were counted once. Approximately 0.6% of the sample rests with the top ten. The sequencing here drew on CD4+ T cells from peripheral blood mononuclear cells, taken after pregnancy. Here the chain combines TRBV10-3 and TRBJ2-1, with 12 middle bases fitting TRBD2. The clonotype comes from a female donor with multiple sclerosis, enrolled in a pregnancy study. The DNA sequence is as follows: TGTGCCATCAGGGAAACTAGCGGGGGGCCCAGCAATGAGCAGTTCTTC. It encodes CAIRETSGGPSNEQFF.